This T cell receptor (beta chain) was recorded in a study of T cells after yellow fever vaccination. The sample holds a few counts of this clonotype. CDR1 is SGHRS and CDR2 is YFSETQ in the germline V gene. Between the trimmed V and J ends, which lost 4 bases and 16 bases, there was a span of 23 bases. The CDR3 is 14 residues long. TCRdb passed the 5' RACE reads through MiXCR, listing each CDR3 protein once. The sample lists about 310,000 distinct CDR3 sequences; around 3.6% were seen once. V gene TRBV5-1 combines with J gene TRBJ2-2; possibly TRBD1 or TRBD2 for D (5 bases each). This specimen consisted of PBMCs, obtained on the day of the yellow fever booster vaccination. This clonotype originated in a man aged 18 to 29 who received the YFV17D yellow fever vaccine. The CDR3 region has the DNA TGCGCCAGCAGCCCGTATCGGGACGGTGGGGTGAAGTTTTTT. Its protein is CASSPYRDGGVKFF.